The T cell receptor (beta chain) described here comes from a study of blood T cell repertoires in COVID-19. Turning to the study itself: COVID-19 samples, acute and convalescent, were from the United States, Italy and Spain. PBMCs, B-cell-depleted T cells, or T cells provided the cDNA or gDNA that made up the material.

The CDR3 totals 15 residues. After removal of 5 bases from V and 5 bases from J, the junction contained 6 bases not matched to a gene. Germline lookup yields CDR1 SGHNT and CDR2 YENEEA. Study processing details: Reference gene primer amplification yielded estimated nucleated cell counts. TCRdb keeps only in-frame clones here, not all; method: immunoSEQ multiplex PCR. V and J calls and clone size follow that table, whereas D and trimming were derived from the DNA. The sample has over 250,000 clones; 88% are singletons. This receptor was taken from a woman aged 25 to 45 with acute or convalescent COVID-19. Sample: peripheral blood. The chain uses TRBV11-3 and TRBJ2-7, with 13 positions matching TRBD2. CDR3 residues: CASSVGLAGYDEQYF. In DNA form, the CDR3 reads TGTGCCAGCAGCGTGGGACTAGCGGGATATGACGAGCAGTACTTC.